Shown below are 30 T cell receptor beta chains from a single sample sequenced in a study of PD-L1 blockade in urothelial cancer. Time point: pretreatment peripheral blood. TCRdb keeps only in-frame clones here, not all; method: immunoSEQ multiplex PCR. The top ten clones hold roughly 3.2% of a sample with around 130,000 clones, roughly 84% of them seen once. The specimen was PBMCs, collected around atezolizumab (anti-PD-L1) treatment. The receptors were sampled from a man aged 50-59 years with urothelial cancer.

The rearrangement joins TRBV19 to TRBJ2-3, with 7 bases fitting TRBD2. Trimming took 3 bases from V and 1 from J; bases not matched to a gene: 4. Per the germline V gene, CDR1 is LNHDA and CDR2 is SQIVND (reference sequence). The CDR3 runs to 15 residues. This CDR3 is CASSIQAGRTDTQYF. CDR3 nucleotides: TGTGCCAGTAGTATCCAAGCGGGACGCACAGATACGCAGTATTTT. The full variable domain, its missing parts supplied by reference TRBV19 and TRBJ2-3, is DGGITQSPKYLFRKEGQNVTLSCEQNLNHDAMYWYRQDPGQGLRLIYYSQIVNDFQKGDIAEGYSVSREKKESFPLTVTSAQKNPTAFYLCASSIQAGRTDTQYFGPGTRLTVL.

The chain has TRBV28 and TRBJ2-1; a weak D match, TRBD1 (6 bases). V lost 3 bases and J 8 bases, leaving 17 bases between the germline ends. The germline V gene encodes CDR1 MDHEN and CDR2 SYDVKM. The CDR3 consists of 15 residues. CDR3 bases: TGTGCCAGCAGTTTTCTGTCTACCTCAGGGGATGAGCAGTTCTTC. Amino acids: CASSFLSTSGDEQFF.

The chain carries TRBV6-5 and TRBJ2-7; 10 bases map to TRBD2. The germline CDR1 and CDR2 sequences are MNHEY and SVGAGI. CDR3 size: 15 residues. V dropped 6 bases and J dropped 5; count of bases not matched to a gene: 10. The CDR3 DNA reads TGTGCCAGCAGCGACAGAGTAGCGGGGGGCAACGAGCAGTACTTC. This sequence encodes CASSDRVAGGNEQYF.

The chain joins TRBV10-3 to TRBJ2-1; TRBD2 matches 7 bases. Trimming took 4 bases from V and 10 from J; bases not matched to a gene: 7. Germline V lookup: CDR1 ENHRY, CDR2 SYGVKD. This CDR3 region has 13 residues. The CDR3 region is CAISAPPSGEQFF. The CDR3, as DNA: TGTGCCATCAGTGCCCCGCCTAGCGGCGAGCAGTTCTTC.

In DNA form, the CDR3 reads TGCGCCAGCAGTGGTGGCGGGACGGGAGAGACCCAGTACTTC. Its translation is CASSGGGTGETQYF. This rearrangement joins TRBV10-1 to TRBJ2-5, with a tentative D call TRBD2 (6 bases). The CDR3 extends over 14 amino acids. Trimming took 4 bases from V and 4 from J, leaving 13 bases between them. Germline CDR1 reads WNHNN; CDR2 reads SYGVQD (reference sequence).

V gene TRBV7-9 combines with J gene TRBJ1-5, with D maybe TRBD1 (5 bases). CDR3 length: 13 residues. Deletions cut 8 bases from V and 0 bases from J, with 8 bases between. Germline values: CDR1 SEHNR, CDR2 FQNEAQ (reference sequence). The CDR3 loop reads CASGGNSNQPQHF. The CDR3 region has the DNA TGTGCCAGCGGGGGGAATAGCAATCAGCCCCAGCATTTT.

The J gene is TRBJ2-2, the V gene TRBV9; D is perhaps TRBD2 (6 bases). The germline CDR1 and CDR2 sequences are SGDLS and YYNGEE. The CDR3 has 14 residues. Trimming took 3 bases from V and 4 from J, leaving 10 bases between them. For the CDR3, the DNA is TGTGCCAGCAGCGGACTAGTGACCACCGGGGAGCTGTTTTTT. Its protein product is CASSGLVTTGELFF.

The chain employs TRBV14 and TRBJ1-2; D gene uncertain. Deletions cut 3 bases from V and 3 bases from J, with 14 bases between. This CDR3 region has 15 residues. The germline V gene has CDR1 SGHDN and CDR2 FVKESK. Here the CDR3 reads CASSHIGKEDYGYTF. DNA of the CDR3: TGTGCCAGCAGCCACATCGGCAAGGAGGACTATGGCTACACCTTC.

V gene TRBV2 combines with J gene TRBJ2-1; D may be TRBD2 (6 bases). Germline V gene data show CDR1 as SNHLY and CDR2 as FYNNEI. V lost 7 bases and J 0 bases, leaving 19 bases between the germline ends. The CDR3 sequence is 17 residues long. In nucleotides, the CDR3 is TGTGCCAGCAAACTACCCCTGGGGAGGAGCTCCTACAATGAGCAGTTCTTC. It translates to CASKLPLGRSSYNEQFF.

The gene calls are TRBV5-1 and TRBJ1-4, with TRBD1 matching over 7 bases. Trimming removed 4 bases from V and 8 bases from J; junction bases left unmatched: 11. CDR1 is SGHRS and CDR2 is YFSETQ in the germline V gene. CDR3 size: 15 residues. Here the CDR3 reads CASSVAGQNTEKLFF. CDR3 in DNA: TGCGCCAGCAGCGTGGCGGGACAGAATACCGAAAAACTGTTTTTT.

There are a few counts of this clone. This chain links TRBV5-1 with TRBJ1-5; the D gene is possibly TRBD1 (6 bases). Germline values: CDR1 SGHRS, CDR2 YFSETQ. CDR3 size: 14 residues. Deletions cut 1 base from V and 7 bases from J, with 12 bases between. This CDR3 reads CASSLRRGGQPQHF. DNA for the CDR3: TGCGCCAGCAGCTTGCGCAGGGGCGGACAGCCCCAGCATTTT.

V is TRBV5-1 and J is TRBJ2-7, with 12 bases identical to TRBD1. Germline V CDR1 and CDR2: SGHRS, YFSETQ. The CDR3 loop spans 14 amino acids. With V trimmed by 4 bases and J by 6 bases, 5 bases remained unmatched. The CDR3 DNA follows: TGCGCCAGCAGCGGGGGACAGGGGGCGGTCGAGCAGTACTTC. Its protein product is CASSGGQGAVEQYF.

The chain couples TRBV7-9 to TRBJ2-4, with D possibly matching TRBD2 (6 bases). Per germline, CDR1 SEHNR and CDR2 FQNEAQ (reference sequence). There are 15 residues in the CDR3. V lost 5 bases, J lost 5 bases, and 16 bases lay in between. CDR3 bases: TGTGCCAGCAGCCGGGTGGGGGGACTTGAAAACATTCAGTACTTC. Translation gives CASSRVGGLENIQYF. The whole variable domain, remainder taken from reference TRBV7-9 and TRBJ2-4, is DTGVSQNPRHKITKRGQNVTFRCDPISEHNRLYWYRQTLGQGPEFLTYFQNEAQLEKSRLLSDRFSAERPKGSFSTLEIQRTEQGDSAMYLCASSRVGGLENIQYFGAGTRLSVL.

The gene calls are TRBV30 and TRBJ1-4; D is uncertain. Germline V lookup: CDR1 GTSNPN, CDR2 SVGIG (reference sequence). The CDR3 length is 14 residues. Between the trimmed V and J ends, which lost 0 bases and 6 bases, there was a span of 11 bases. The CDR3 loop is CAWSVGEFYEKLFF. Here the CDR3 DNA reads TGTGCCTGGAGTGTTGGGGAGTTTTATGAAAAACTGTTTTTT.

The chain recombines TRBV28 with TRBJ2-2, with D possibly matching TRBD1 (5 bases). The CDR3 has 15 residues. Between the trimmed V and J ends, which lost 3 bases and 5 bases, there was a span of 13 bases. Germline CDR1 and CDR2: MDHEN and SYDVKM. CDR3 region: CASSFRRQLTGELFF. CDR3 in DNA: TGTGCCAGCAGTTTTCGAAGACAGTTAACCGGGGAGCTGTTTTTT.

This rearrangement joins TRBV2 to TRBJ1-5; 9 positions agree with TRBD1. CDR1 is SNHLY and CDR2 is FYNNEI in the germline V gene. V shed 5 bases, J shed 5 bases, and the junction held 4 bases outside the gene matches. The CDR3 runs to 14 residues. The CDR3 here is CASSTDRGDQPQHF. The CDR3 DNA is TGTGCCAGCAGTACGGACAGGGGTGATCAGCCCCAGCATTTT.

As regards this clone: The same CDR3 is also encoded by other DNA sequences in this sample. CDR3 coding DNA: TGTGCCAGCAGTGAGGGACGGGAGGCCTACGAGCAGTACTTC. Protein sequence: CASSEGREAYEQYF. The V call is TRBV2, the J call TRBJ2-7, with 7 bases matching TRBD2. Germline loops: CDR1 SNHLY, CDR2 FYNNEI. V trimming: 3 bases; J trimming: 2 bases; junction bases outside the gene matches: 4. The CDR3 totals 14 residues.

The V gene is TRBV29-1, the J gene TRBJ2-7; unclear D gene. The CDR3 consists of 11 residues. V lost 5 bases, J lost 2 bases, and 7 bases lay in between. Germline lookup yields CDR1 SQVTM and CDR2 ANQGSEA. The CDR3 nucleotides are TGCAGCGTTCGAACTGCCTACGAGCAGTACTTC. Its translation: CSVRTAYEQYF.

Concerning this clone itself: Other DNA sequences in this specimen translate into the identical CDR3. The chain carries TRBV30 and TRBJ2-1; TRBD2 might be the D (5 bases). The CDR3 totals 12 residues. The ends were cut back, 0 bases at V and 6 bases at J, with 6 bases in the middle. Germline-derived CDR1 and CDR2 are GTSNPN and SVGIG (reference sequence). CDR3 amino acids: CAWSVRGNEQFF. The CDR3 region has the DNA TGTGCCTGGAGTGTACGGGGCAATGAGCAGTTCTTC.

This sequence joins TRBV18 and TRBJ2-1; 7 bases fit TRBD2. The germline V gene has CDR1 KGHSH and CDR2 LQKENI. The V segment lost 3 bases and the J segment 8 bases; nucleotides outside the gene matches: 13. The CDR3 spans 16 residues. The CDR3 sequence is CASSPDRDYRRDEQFF. The CDR3 DNA sequence: TGTGCCAGCTCACCTGACCGGGACTATCGTAGGGATGAGCAGTTCTTC.

Only one count was recorded for this clone. CDR3: CASTRGLANNEQFF. CDR3 in DNA: TGTGCCAGCACTCGTGGACTAGCGAATAATGAGCAGTTCTTC. This chain joins TRBV6-6 and TRBJ2-1, with 9 nucleotides matching TRBD2. The V and J ends lost 7 bases and 7 bases, in that order; junction bases with no gene match: 8. The CDR3 extends over 14 amino acids. CDR1 and CDR2 from the germline V gene are MNHNY and SVGAGI (reference sequence).

The V gene is TRBV28, the J gene TRBJ1-1, with a tentative D call TRBD1 (6 bases). This CDR3 comprises 14 residues. V lost 9 bases and J 5 bases, leaving 19 bases between the germline ends. The germline V gene encodes CDR1 MDHEN and CDR2 SYDVKM. The CDR3 DNA reads as TGTGCCAGTATCCTACCAGGGGCTGGGACTGAAGCTTTCTTT. It yields the protein CASILPGAGTEAFF.

The chain employs TRBV6-4 and TRBJ2-7, with TRBD2 identical over 14 bases. Germline V gene data show CDR1 as MRHNA and CDR2 as SNTAGT. V shed 0 bases and J 3 bases; nucleotides not matched to a gene: 10. This CDR3 spans 19 amino acids. The CDR3 nucleotides read TGTGCCAGCAGTGACTCCACGACTAGCGGGAGGGCATTCATCTACGAGCAGTACTTC. Translated: CASSDSTTSGRAFIYEQYF.

V gene TRBV7-9 combines with J gene TRBJ1-4, with D perhaps matching TRBD1 (5 bases). CDR3 length equals 14 residues. The germline V and J ends were trimmed by 4 bases and 3 bases, with 9 bases remaining between them. CDR1 SEHNR and CDR2 FQNEAQ come from the germline V gene (reference sequence). The CDR3 region is CASSSTVANEKLFF. DNA of the CDR3: TGTGCCAGCAGCTCGACAGTGGCTAATGAAAAACTGTTTTTT. Full variable domain (missing parts from reference TRBV7-9 and TRBJ1-4): DTGVSQNPRHKITKRGQNVTFRCDPISEHNRLYWYRQTLGQGPEFLTYFQNEAQLEKSRLLSDRFSAERPKGSFSTLEIQRTEQGDSAMYLCASSSTVANEKLFFGSGTQLSVL.

The chain joins TRBV9 to TRBJ2-7; 8 nucleotides line up with TRBD1. The CDR3 is 13 amino acids. Germline loops: CDR1 SGDLS, CDR2 YYNGEE. V shed 4 bases, J shed 5 bases, and the junction held 5 bases outside the gene matches. The CDR3 bases are TGTGCCAGCAGCACCAGACAGGGGAACGAGCAGTACTTC. It is translated as CASSTRQGNEQYF.

The CDR3 DNA reads as TGTGCCAGCAGTTTCAGCGGACAGGTTTTATCCTACGAGCAGTACTTC. Amino acid sequence: CASSFSGQVLSYEQYF. The V gene is TRBV27, the J gene TRBJ2-7; 7 bases fit TRBD1. The ends lost 3 bases at V and 1 base at J; junction bases unmatched: 9. The CDR3 covers 16 residues. Germline CDR1 MNHEY, CDR2 SMNVEV (reference sequence).

The V and J genes are TRBV30 and TRBJ2-3, with TRBD1 matching 9 bases. The CDR3 spans 15 residues. In germline, CDR1 is GTSNPN, CDR2 SVGIG (reference sequence). V was clipped by 3 bases and J by 6 bases; unmatched bases: 10. CDR3 bases: TGTGCCTGGAGGGAGGGACAGGGAAGTTTGGATACGCAGTATTTT. Amino acids: CAWREGQGSLDTQYF.

The rearrangement joins TRBV6-1 to TRBJ1-5, with D tentatively TRBD1 (5 bases). CDR1 is MNHNS and CDR2 is SASEGT in the germline V gene. This CDR3 region has 14 residues. V lost 5 bases to trimming and J lost 7 bases, with 15 bases between them. CDR3 region: CASSSAGYQQPQHF. The CDR3 DNA follows: TGTGCCAGCAGTTCTGCAGGGTATCAGCAGCCCCAGCATTTT.

The rearrangement joins TRBV28 to TRBJ1-2; maybe TRBD1 (6 bases). Trimming removed 5 bases at V and 8 bases at J, with 15 bases between. The CDR3 extends over 13 amino acids. Germline CDR1 reads MDHEN; CDR2 reads SYDVKM. CDR3 in DNA: TGTGCCAGCAGTCCCACAGGGACGAGGGGCTACACCTTC. It translates to CASSPTGTRGYTF.

The chain carries TRBV30 and TRBJ1-2; maybe TRBD1 (6 bases). This CDR3 has 15 residues. The germline V and J ends were trimmed by 0 bases and 4 bases, with 15 bases remaining between them. Germline values: CDR1 GTSNPN, CDR2 SVGIG (reference sequence). The CDR3 region is CAWSVPGGWGYGYTF. Written as DNA, the CDR3 is TGTGCCTGGAGTGTACCTGGGGGCTGGGGCTATGGCTACACCTTC.